One and the same sample provided the 10 T cell receptor beta chains below, sequenced in a study of low-dose radiotherapy and immunotherapy resistance in tumors. Time point here: before trial treatment. Gene-specific TRAV and TRBV primers were used for first-strand cDNA, covering alpha and beta chains. Using a constant-region primer together with a V-primer adapter, TCRs were subjected to roughly 18 PCR cycles of amplification. TCRdb redid the calling of the reads with MiXCR, one entry per CDR3 protein. Of tens of thousands of distinct CDR3 sequences in the sample, 9.4% are singletons; the top ten hold 0.8% to 1.3%. Specimen: PBMCs, collected before treatment. These receptors were taken from a male donor with prostate cancer.

Concerning this clonotype itself: A far larger clone is off by one base, so a read error is likely. V gene TRBV2 combines with J gene TRBJ2-7; weak D call: TRBD2 (5 bases). Trimming took off 7 bases at V and 4 bases at J, with 8 bases between the two ends. This CDR3 comprises 11 residues. Germline CDR1 reads SNHLY; CDR2 reads FYNNEI. The CDR3 region has the DNA TGTGCCAGCAACCGACTATACGAGCAGTACTTC. Amino acids: CASNRLYEQYF.

This clonotype was detected many times. The chain employs TRBV5-6 and TRBJ1-1; D gene unclear. V gave up 3 bases and J gave up 0 bases, with 6 bases separating them. Germline CDR1 reads SGHDT; CDR2 reads YYEEEE. The CDR3 covers 13 residues. CDR3 sequence: CASSWAVNTEAFF. The CDR3 DNA sequence: TGTGCCAGCAGCTGGGCAGTGAACACTGAAGCTTTCTTT.

This clonotype was observed at least ten times. This chain connects TRBV19 to TRBJ2-6; D unresolved. The germline V gene encodes CDR1 LNHDA and CDR2 SQIVND (reference sequence). This CDR3 is built from 18 residues. Deletions cut 2 bases from V and 0 bases from J, with 14 bases between. The CDR3 region is CASSIKAQSISGANVLTF. CDR3 bases: TGTGCCAGTAGTATAAAGGCACAGTCAATCTCTGGGGCCAACGTCCTGACTTTC.

This clonotype has at least ten counts. CDR3 bases: TGCAGTTTAGGTGGGACCGATGAGCAGTTCTTC. Translation gives CSLGGTDEQFF. The rearrangement uses TRBV20-1 and TRBJ2-1, with D perhaps TRBD1 or TRBD2 (5 bases each). The germline V gene has CDR1 DFQATT and CDR2 SNEGSKA (reference sequence). Trimming removed 8 bases at V and 8 bases at J, with 13 bases between. The CDR3 has 11 amino acids.

This clonotype showed up just a few times. The rearrangement joins TRBV19 to TRBJ1-1; D is unresolved. V dropped 1 base and J dropped 4 bases, with 13 bases sitting between them. The CDR3 runs to 15 residues. Germline V gene lookup returns CDR1 LNHDA and CDR2 SQIVND (reference sequence). CDR3 region: CASSIVAGSGTEAFF. CDR3 DNA: TGTGCCAGTAGTATAGTGGCGGGGTCTGGCACTGAAGCTTTCTTT.

This clonotype was counted many times. The chain couples TRBV5-1 to TRBJ2-1, with D possibly being TRBD1 (6 bases). Germline loops: CDR1 SGHRS, CDR2 YFSETQ. Trimming took off 0 bases at V and 0 bases at J, with 10 bases between the two ends. The CDR3 consists of 16 residues. CDR3 loop: CASSLGGDNSYNEQFF. Written as DNA, the CDR3 is TGCGCCAGCAGCTTGGGAGGGGACAACTCCTACAATGAGCAGTTCTTC.

As regards this clonotype: The limits of the CDR3 on the DNA are not certain, so only TCRdb's listed CDR3 is given. The chain recombines TRBV4-2 with TRBJ2-2. The CDR3 adds up to 14 amino acids, both ends counted. Germline V gene lookup returns CDR1 LGHNA and CDR2 YNFKEQ. The CDR3 protein is CASSKAESPGSCFF.

This clonotype was counted ten times or more. The rearrangement joins TRBV5-1 to TRBJ2-5; D gene uncertain. This CDR3 region has 14 residues. Germline lookup yields CDR1 SGHRS and CDR2 YFSETQ. Between the trimmed V and J ends, which lost 4 bases and 5 bases, there was a span of 15 bases. CDR3 in DNA: TGCGCCAGCAGCAAATCGGCCTTTGGGGAGACCCAGTACTTC. It yields the protein CASSKSAFGETQYF.

This clonotype appeared a few times. A much larger clone differs from this one at a single base, so this may be a read error. The chain carries TRBV13 and TRBJ2-7; 8 bases fit TRBD2. CDR3 length: 15 residues. In germline, CDR1 is PRHDT, CDR2 FYEKMQ (reference sequence). Germline trimming cut 7 bases from V and 3 bases from J; bases unmatched to any gene: 11. The CDR3 DNA sequence: TGTGCCAGCACCCGGGGGGGGGGTGCTCTCTACGAGCAGTACTTC. This sequence encodes CASTRGGGALYEQYF.

At least ten counts were recorded for this clonotype. This chain connects TRBV29-1 to TRBJ2-1; 7 bases map to TRBD1. The CDR3 has 12 residues. CDR1 is SQVTM and CDR2 is ANQGSEA in the germline V gene. The V and J ends lost 7 bases and 5 bases, in that order; junction bases with no gene match: 5. This chain's CDR3 is CSGTGTDNEQFF. The CDR3 nucleotides are TGCAGCGGAACCGGGACAGACAATGAGCAGTTCTTC.